These 21 T cell receptor beta chains were all obtained from the same sample, sequenced in a study of CD8+CD57+ T cells in acquired aplastic anemia. Sequenced patients had shown CD8+CD57+ cell expansion by flow cytometry. CDR3 and TCR beta VDJ profiling relied on genomic DNA as the template. One entry per CDR3 protein results from TCRdb running MiXCR on the reads. The profile shows about 190,000 distinct CDR3 sequences, roughly half of them singletons. The sequencing input was sorted CD4+, CD8+, or CD8+CD57+ T cells (not recorded which) from PBMCs. The receptors originated from a human donor with aplastic anemia.

V is TRBV24-1 and J is TRBJ2-1; no definite D call. The germline gives CDR1 KGHDR, CDR2 SFDVKD. V was pared by 6 bases and J by 9 bases, with 14 bases between. The CDR3 consists of 13 residues. In nucleotides, the CDR3 is TGTGCCACCAGTCTTCGGCTCGGTAGTGAGCAGTTCTTC. Protein product: CATSLRLGSEQFF.

This clonotype was detected only a few times. The V gene is TRBV2, the J gene TRBJ1-2; TRBD1 matches 9 bases. The CDR3 runs to 15 residues. Germline V lookup: CDR1 SNHLY, CDR2 FYNNEI. V trimming: 4 bases; J trimming: 2 bases; junction bases outside the gene matches: 5. CDR3: CASSVGTGSNYGYTF. The CDR3 DNA follows: TGTGCCAGCAGTGTGGGGACAGGGTCCAACTATGGCTACACCTTC.

The rearrangement uses TRBV5-1 and TRBJ1-6; 9 nucleotides match TRBD1. Trimming at V came to 4 bases and at J to 5 bases, leaving 4 bases not matched to a gene. The CDR3 has 15 amino acids. CDR1 is SGHRS, CDR2 YFSETQ, per germline. The CDR3 sequence: CASSPRDRDNSPLHF. The CDR3, as DNA: TGCGCCAGCAGCCCACGGGACAGGGATAATTCACCCCTCCACTTT. Filled out from reference TRBV5-1 and TRBJ1-6, the complete variable domain reads KAGVTQTPRYLIKTRGQQVTLSCSPISGHRSVSWYQQTPGQGLQFLFEYFSETQRNKGNFPGRFSGRQFSNSRSEMNVSTLELGDSALYLCASSPRDRDNSPLHFGNGTRLTVT.

This clonotype was found a few times. One end of the junction is discordant with germline, which a read error may explain. The chain has TRBV10-3 and TRBJ1-2; 8 nucleotides line up with TRBD1. The germline V gene encodes CDR1 ENHRY and CDR2 SYGVKD. The CDR3 consists of 15 residues. CDR3 loop: CASSYPPGGGFGYTF. In nucleotides, the CDR3 is TGTGCCAGCAGTTACCCGCCAGGGGGCGGGTTCGGCTACACCTTC.

The DNA of the CDR3 is TGTGCCAGCAGCGTCATGCAGGGAGGCACAGATACGCAGTATTTT. This translates into CASSVMQGGTDTQYF. V usage is TRBV11-2 and J usage is TRBJ2-3; the D call may be TRBD1 or TRBD2 (5 bases each). This CDR3 has 15 residues. Germline values: CDR1 SGHAT, CDR2 FQNNGV. V lost 5 bases and J 1 base, leaving 13 bases between the germline ends.

The J gene is TRBJ2-3, the V gene TRBV2; 11 bases fit TRBD1. Germline CDR1 is SNHLY and CDR2 is FYNNEI. The CDR3 contains 17 residues. The V and J ends lost 8 bases and 1 base, in that order; junction bases with no gene match: 11. The CDR3: CASCLGQGAWGTDTQYF. The DNA of the CDR3 is TGTGCCAGCTGTCTAGGACAGGGGGCTTGGGGCACAGATACGCAGTATTTT.

This clonotype has more than one count but fewer than ten. CDR3 protein: CAISERQGQYF. The CDR3 region has the DNA TGTGCCATCAGTGAAAGGCAGGGGCAGTATTTT. The chain employs TRBV10-3 and TRBJ2-3, with D possibly being TRBD1 (5 bases). V lost 3 bases and J 11 bases, leaving 9 bases between the germline ends. CDR1 is ENHRY, CDR2 SYGVKD, per germline. This CDR3 has 11 amino acids.

This clonotype occurred many times. V is TRBV7-8 and J is TRBJ1-2, with unresolved D. The V gene lost 6 bases and the J gene lost 1 base, with 6 bases spanning the gap. The CDR3 is 12 residues long. From germline, CDR1 is SGHVS and CDR2 FQNEAQ. CDR3 DNA: TGTGCCAGCAGTGTGGGTAACTATGGCTACACCTTC. Translating gives CASSVGNYGYTF. Based on the CDR3 plus reference TRBV7-8 and TRBJ1-2, the full variable domain is GAGVSQSPRYKVAKRGQDVALRCDPISGHVSLFWYQQALGQGPEFLTYFQNEAQLDKSGLPSDRFFAERPEGSVSTLKIQRTQQEDSAVYLCASSVGNYGYTFGSGTRLTVV.

This clonotype occurred many times. The chain employs TRBV12-3 or TRBV12-4 and TRBJ2-6; D is ambiguous. The CDR3 has 13 residues. Trimming cost V 1 base and J 7 bases, with 5 bases left between them. CDR3 coding DNA: TGTGCCAGCAGTTTAGGAGACGCCAACGTCCTGACTTTC. This translates into CASSLGDANVLTF.

V and J are TRBV11-2 and TRBJ1-4; weak D call: TRBD1 (5 bases). The CDR3 length is 15 residues. CDR1 SGHAT and CDR2 FQNNGV come from the germline V gene. Between the trimmed V and J ends, which lost 0 bases and 6 bases, there was a span of 11 bases. CDR3: CASSLDGGVDEKLFF. CDR3 in DNA: TGTGCCAGCAGCTTAGACGGGGGGGTTGATGAAAAACTGTTTTTT.

V usage is TRBV3-1 and J usage is TRBJ2-7, with D hard to call. This CDR3 comprises 13 residues. V shed 1 base and J shed 7 bases, with 11 bases lying between them. The germline V gene encodes CDR1 LGHDT and CDR2 YNNKEL (reference sequence). CDR3 DNA sequence: TGTGCCAGCAGCCAAGTGGATAAGCTAGAGCAGTACTTC. Its protein product is CASSQVDKLEQYF.

As regards this clonotype: A much larger clonotype is one base distant, so this may be a read error. The chain combines TRBV9 with TRBJ1-5; perhaps TRBD1 as D (6 bases). This CDR3 comprises 14 residues. Germline CDR1 reads SGDLS; CDR2 reads YYNGEE. CDR3 DNA: TGTGCCAGCAGCGCCACAGGGTCGAGTCAGCCCCGGCATTTT. Protein sequence: CASSATGSSQPRHF.

This clonotype has only a few counts. The gene calls are TRBV11-1 and TRBJ2-2, with 15 bases identical to TRBD2. There are 20 residues in the CDR3. J gave up 1 base and V 6 bases, and 12 bases lay outside the gene matches. The germline CDR1 and CDR2 sequences are SGHAT and FQDESV (reference sequence). The CDR3 DNA reads TGTGCCAGCAGGCCTACCGGAAAGGGACTAGCGGGAGGGAACACCGGGGAGCTGTTTTTT. Its protein product is CASRPTGKGLAGGNTGELFF.

The chain employs TRBV20-1 and TRBJ2-1, with D possibly matching TRBD2 (6 bases). This CDR3 contains 12 residues. Germline V gives CDR1 DFQATT, CDR2 SNEGSKA (reference sequence). V lost 7 bases and J 3 bases, leaving 10 bases between the germline ends. The CDR3 nucleotides read TGCAGTGTGGGGCGGGACTACAATGAGCAGTTCTTC. Its protein product is CSVGRDYNEQFF.

This sequence joins TRBV7-9 and TRBJ2-5; TRBD2 might be the D (6 bases). Germline loops: CDR1 SEHNR, CDR2 FQNEAQ (reference sequence). This CDR3 has 15 residues. The ends were cut back, 5 bases at V and 2 bases at J, with 15 bases in the middle. As DNA, the CDR3 is TGTGCCAGCAGCGAAGGCGGGACCGATCAAGAGACCCAGTACTTC. Protein: CASSEGGTDQETQYF.

V is TRBV4-2 and J is TRBJ2-1; D gene ambiguous. The V and J ends lost 0 bases and 0 bases respectively, with 12 bases between them. The CDR3 runs to 17 residues. The germline gives CDR1 LGHNA, CDR2 YNFKEQ. The CDR3 here is CASSQDWAVSSYNEQFF. CDR3 coding DNA: TGTGCCAGCAGCCAAGATTGGGCGGTAAGCTCCTACAATGAGCAGTTCTTC.

This clonotype has just a few counts. The chain links TRBV27 to TRBJ1-1, with D perhaps TRBD1 (5 bases). CDR3 length equals 14 residues. Trimming cost V 5 bases and J 6 bases, with 16 bases left between them. Germline CDR1 is MNHEY and CDR2 is SMNVEV (reference sequence). CDR3 residues: CASSRIPGIPEAFF. CDR3 bases: TGTGCCAGCAGTCGAATCCCAGGGATTCCTGAAGCTTTCTTT.

V gene TRBV24-1 combines with J gene TRBJ2-1; D uncertain. The better agreement between TRBJ2-7 and the DNA end casts doubt on the J call. Germline-derived CDR1 and CDR2 are KGHDR and SFDVKD. The CDR3 totals 14 residues. The CDR3 loop reads CATSDSGPLPEQYF. CDR3 coding DNA: TGTGCCACCAGTGATTCCGGACCACTTCCGGAGCAGTACTTC.

This rearrangement joins TRBV7-9 to TRBJ1-4, with D possibly being TRBD1 (6 bases). The CDR3 consists of 14 residues. V gave up 2 bases and J gave up 8 bases, with 12 bases separating them. CDR1 and CDR2 (germline): SEHNR, FQNEAQ (reference sequence). In DNA, the CDR3 is TGTGCCAGCAGCTTATGGACAGATGGGGAAAAACTGTTTTTT. The encoded protein is CASSLWTDGEKLFF.

There are many counts of this clonotype. V and J are TRBV7-2 and TRBJ2-7; the D gene could be TRBD1 or TRBD2 (5 bases each). V was cut by 2 bases and J by 1 base, with 12 bases left in between. The germline CDR1 and CDR2 sequences are SGHTA and FQGNSA. The CDR3 sequence is 15 residues long. This CDR3 is CASSLPGTRSYEQYF. As DNA, the CDR3 is TGTGCCAGCAGCTTACCGGGGACCCGTTCCTACGAGCAGTACTTC.

The sample holds many counts of this clonotype. The rearrangement links TRBV5-5 to TRBJ2-7; the D gene could be TRBD1 or TRBD2 (5 bases each). Germline V gene lookup returns CDR1 SGHKS and CDR2 YYEKEE (reference sequence). CDR3 length: 14 amino acids. The ends were cut back, 3 bases at V and 4 bases at J, with 14 bases in the middle. CDR3 coding DNA: TGTGCCAGCAGCTCCCGGGACCCCGGGTACGAGCAGTACTTC. Amino acid sequence: CASSSRDPGYEQYF.